The 18 T cell receptor beta chains presented below share a single source sample, sequenced in a study of T cells in Graves' hyperthyroidism and ophthalmopathy. Researchers took RNA transcripts and amplified the TCR beta CDR3 regions from them. First-round RT-PCR targeting the TCR CDR3 was performed with the HTBI primer set. MiXCR, applied by TCRdb to the multiplex PCR reads, yields one record per CDR3 protein. The repertoire consists of around 430,000 distinct CDR3 sequences, with about 15% occurring once and the leading ten covering about 31%. Sequencing was performed on blood. These receptors originate from a woman under 40 with Graves' hyperthyroidism.

This clonotype was seen just once. The V and J genes are TRBV29-1 and TRBJ2-2; 7 bases line up with TRBD2. The germline gives CDR1 SQVTM, CDR2 ANQGSEA. The V gene end was trimmed by 7 bases and the J gene end by 2 bases; junction bases not matched to a gene: 7. The CDR3 totals 14 residues. The CDR3 sequence: CSGSAGPNTGELFF. CDR3 in DNA: TGCAGCGGCTCAGCGGGACCCAACACCGGGGAGCTGTTTTTT.

This clonotype has at least ten counts. The rearrangement links TRBV9 to TRBJ2-1; 8 positions agree with TRBD2. V trimming: 1 base; J trimming: 7 bases; junction bases outside the gene matches: 7. This CDR3 has 15 amino acids. Germline CDR1 reads SGDLS; CDR2 reads YYNGEE. Here the CDR3 DNA reads TGTGCCAGCAGCGTATCCGGGACTAGGGCTAATGAGCAGTTCTTC. Its translation: CASSVSGTRANEQFF.

This clonotype was recorded many times. The chain combines TRBV27 with TRBJ1-6, with D unclear. This CDR3 is built from 12 residues. The germline gives CDR1 MNHEY, CDR2 SMNVEV (reference sequence). V was pared by 7 bases and J by 5 bases, with 6 bases between. The CDR3 loop is CASTGHNSPLHF. The CDR3 DNA reads as TGTGCCAGCACTGGACATAATTCACCCCTCCACTTT.

This sequence joins TRBV7-9 and TRBJ2-4, with 10 positions matching TRBD1. This CDR3 comprises 14 residues. V shed 5 bases and J 8 bases; nucleotides not matched to a gene: 6. In germline, CDR1 is SEHNR, CDR2 FQNEAQ (reference sequence). The CDR3, as DNA: TGTGCCAGCAGCCCTAGACAGGGGGCTGACATTCAGTACTTC. It yields the protein CASSPRQGADIQYF.

The rearrangement uses TRBV28 and TRBJ2-2; the match to TRBD2 covers 15 bases. Germline V CDR1 and CDR2: MDHEN, SYDVKM. This CDR3 comprises 16 residues. The J segment lost 4 bases and the V segment lost 6 bases, leaving 3 bases of the junction unmatched. CDR3 sequence: CASSSGLAGGTGELFF. The DNA of the CDR3 is TGTGCCAGCAGCTCGGGACTAGCGGGAGGCACCGGGGAGCTGTTTTTT.

V usage is TRBV20-1 and J usage is TRBJ2-1, with 7 bases aligning to TRBD2. There are 16 residues in the CDR3. V shed 0 bases and J 3 bases; nucleotides not matched to a gene: 8. CDR1 DFQATT and CDR2 SNEGSKA come from the germline V gene (reference sequence). The CDR3 sequence is CSAREQAGVLYNEQFF. The DNA for the CDR3 is TGCAGTGCTAGAGAACAGGCGGGAGTTCTCTACAATGAGCAGTTCTTC.

This clonotype was detected only a few times. The chain couples TRBV2 to TRBJ2-1; TRBD2 matches at 9 bases. Unmatched junction bases numbered 10, after V lost 6 bases and J lost 7 bases. Germline V CDR1 and CDR2: SNHLY, FYNNEI. The CDR3 contains 15 residues. The DNA for the CDR3 is TGTGCCAGCAGCCCCGGACTAGCGTCTAGGAATGAGCAGTTCTTC. This sequence encodes CASSPGLASRNEQFF.

This clonotype was seen ten or more times. The chain employs TRBV12-3 or TRBV12-4 and TRBJ2-5, with TRBD1 as a possible D gene (6 bases). The V end lost 6 bases, the J end lost 2 bases, and 16 bases lay between the germline ends. This CDR3 is 15 amino acids long. The CDR3 is CASSTSGTTQETQYF. The DNA of the CDR3 is TGTGCCAGCAGCACCTCCGGGACAACTCAAGAGACCCAGTACTTC.

This clonotype was counted between two and nine times. This chain connects TRBV29-1 to TRBJ1-2, with D possibly being TRBD1 (6 bases). Looked up from germline, CDR1 is SQVTM and CDR2 is ANQGSEA. There are 12 residues in the CDR3. Trimming stripped 5 bases from V and 3 bases from J, with 10 bases between. The DNA for the CDR3 is TGCAGCGTTTCTGCAGGGGACTATGGCTACACCTTC. Translation gives CSVSAGDYGYTF.

Many counts were recorded for this clonotype. The chain employs TRBV30 and TRBJ1-1; D might be TRBD1 (6 bases). CDR1 GTSNPN and CDR2 SVGIG come from the germline V gene (reference sequence). Trimming removed 7 bases at V and 5 bases at J, with 20 bases between. The CDR3 covers 14 residues. The CDR3 DNA is TGTGCCTATGAGGATGGCAGGGGCGGAACTGAAGCTTTCTTT. Translated: CAYEDGRGGTEAFF.

The rearrangement joins TRBV5-4 to TRBJ1-1; D possibly corresponds to TRBD1 (6 bases). Trimming stripped 3 bases from V and 3 bases from J, with 9 bases between. The CDR3 length is 13 residues. Germline V gene data show CDR1 as SGHNT and CDR2 as YYREEE (reference sequence). CDR3 loop: CASSSNRDTEAFF. The CDR3 nucleotides are TGTGCCAGCAGCTCGAACAGGGACACTGAAGCTTTCTTT.

This clonotype has a handful of counts. CDR3: CASSSRGETQYF. The DNA for the CDR3 is TGTGCCAGCAGTTCACGGGGAGAGACGCAGTATTTT. This chain links TRBV12-3 or TRBV12-4 with TRBJ2-3, with D perhaps matching TRBD2 (5 bases). Trimming cost V 4 bases and J 9 bases, with 11 bases left between them. The CDR3 has 12 amino acids.

This clonotype has a handful of counts. The chain combines TRBV20-1 with TRBJ1-2; 7 bases align to TRBD1. Germline loops: CDR1 DFQATT, CDR2 SNEGSKA (reference sequence). This CDR3 region has 13 residues. With 6 bases clipped from V and 5 bases from J, the junction kept 9 bases outside the gene matches. The CDR3 here is CSATLTQGYGYTF. CDR3 bases: TGCAGTGCAACCCTTACACAGGGGTATGGCTACACCTTC.

A single count supports this clonotype. The chain is built from TRBV18 and TRBJ2-1, with 7 positions matching TRBD1. Unmatched junction bases numbered 5, after V lost 1 base and J lost 5 bases. The CDR3 spans 15 residues. CDR1 KGHSH and CDR2 LQKENI come from the germline V gene. The CDR3 here is CASSPLRQGNNEQFF. CDR3 sequence (DNA): TGTGCCAGCTCACCACTCAGACAGGGCAACAATGAGCAGTTCTTC. Full variable domain (outside the CDR3, taken from reference TRBV18 and TRBJ2-1): NAGVMQNPRHLVRRRGQEARLRCSPMKGHSHVYWYRQLPEEGLKFMVYLQKENIIDESGMPKERFSAEFPKEGPSILRIQQVVRGDSAAYFCASSPLRQGNNEQFFGPGTRLTVL.

This clonotype was seen ten or more times. The rearrangement joins TRBV30 to TRBJ2-1; the match to TRBD1 covers 12 bases. Trimming at V came to 2 bases and at J to 3 bases, leaving 17 bases not matched to a gene. The CDR3 extends over 20 amino acids. Germline assignment: CDR1 GTSNPN and CDR2 SVGIG (reference sequence). The DNA for the CDR3 is TGTGCCTGGAGTTCCCAGGGACAGGGGGCGAGCGGGAGGGTCTACAATGAGCAGTTCTTC. Protein product: CAWSSQGQGASGRVYNEQFF.

The CDR3 DNA follows: TGTGCCAGCAGCGTAGAGGGACTACCCACCGGGGAGCTGTTTTTT. Its protein is CASSVEGLPTGELFF. The rearrangement uses TRBV9 and TRBJ2-2; 7 bases agree with TRBD2. V was pared by 0 bases and J by 4 bases, with 3 bases of the junction left unmatched. Germline CDR1 reads SGDLS; CDR2 reads YYNGEE. The CDR3 sequence is 15 residues long.

The chain is built from TRBV25-1 and TRBJ1-5; 10 bases align to TRBD1. This CDR3 spans 17 amino acids. Germline trimming cut 1 base from V and 1 base from J; bases unmatched to any gene: 4. Germline lookup yields CDR1 MGHDK and CDR2 SYGVNS. The CDR3 DNA follows: TGTGCCAGCAGTGAATCCCGGACAGGGGGGAGCAATCAGCCCCAGCATTTT. Encoded protein: CASSESRTGGSNQPQHF.

This clonotype was seen a handful of times. The gene calls are TRBV5-1 and TRBJ2-6; D gene uncertain. CDR3 length equals 15 residues. V lost 1 base, J lost 2 bases, and 7 bases lay in between. Germline V gene lookup returns CDR1 SGHRS and CDR2 YFSETQ. This CDR3 reads CASSLKGTGANVLTF. DNA for the CDR3: TGCGCCAGCAGCTTGAAAGGGACTGGGGCCAACGTCCTGACTTTC.